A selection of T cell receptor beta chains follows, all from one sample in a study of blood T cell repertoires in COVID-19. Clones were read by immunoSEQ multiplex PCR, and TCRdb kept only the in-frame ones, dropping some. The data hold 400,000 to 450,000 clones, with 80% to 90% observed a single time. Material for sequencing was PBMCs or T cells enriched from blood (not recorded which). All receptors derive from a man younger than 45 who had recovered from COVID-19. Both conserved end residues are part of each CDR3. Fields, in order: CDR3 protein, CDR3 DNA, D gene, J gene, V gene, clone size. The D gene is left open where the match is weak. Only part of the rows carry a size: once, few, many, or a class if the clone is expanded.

CASSLGQGGSYEQYF TGCGCCAGCAGCTTGGGTCAGGGGGGTTCCTACGAGCAGTACTTC - TRBJ2-7 TRBV5-1 -
CASSPGQTNEKLFF TGCGCCAGCAGTCCGGGACAGACCAATGAAAAACTGTTTTTT TRBD1 TRBJ1-4 TRBV5-1 -
CASSLGGGAGVAREQFF TGTGCCAGCAGCTTAGGGGGAGGAGCGGGAGTCGCCCGTGAGCAGTTCTTC TRBD2 TRBJ2-1 TRBV7-2 -
CASSVAGTGGNNEQFF TGTGCCAGCAGCGTCGCCGGGACAGGGGGCAACAATGAGCAGTTCTTC TRBD1 TRBJ2-1 TRBV9 -
CASSQGTGVYEQYF TGTGCCAGCAGCCAAGGGACAGGGGTCTACGAGCAGTACTTC TRBD1 TRBJ2-7 TRBV3-1/TRBV3-2 -
CASSPPGVSEQYF TGTGCCAGCTCACCACCAGGGGTTTCCGAGCAGTACTTC - TRBJ2-7 TRBV18 -
CASSPSLAITDTQYF TGTGCCAGCTCACCGTCTCTAGCGATCACAGATACGCAGTATTTT - TRBJ2-3 TRBV18 once
CASTGTRVPGELFF TGTGCCAGTACCGGGACTAGGGTCCCCGGGGAGCTGTTTTTT TRBD2 TRBJ2-2 TRBV19 -
CASVLTGEQYF TGTGCTAGTGTTCTTACGGGCGAGCAGTACTTC - TRBJ2-7 TRBV12-5 -
CASSLFGREHEQYF TGTGCCAGCAGTCTTTTCGGGAGGGAACACGAGCAGTACTTC TRBD2 TRBJ2-7 TRBV3-1/TRBV3-2 few
CASSSGGTLSYNEQFF TGTGCCAGCAGTTCCGGCGGAACCCTCTCCTACAATGAGCAGTTCTTC - TRBJ2-1 TRBV6-5 -
CASSYDRGLNDSPLHF TGTGCCAGCAGCTATGACAGGGGGCTAAATGATTCACCCCTCCACTTT TRBD1 TRBJ1-6 TRBV27 once
CSVSGDSYEQYF TGCAGCGTTTCAGGCGACTCCTACGAGCAGTACTTC - TRBJ2-7 TRBV29-1 -
CASSQPWGGTEAFF TGCGCCAGCAGCCAACCTTGGGGGGGGACTGAAGCTTTCTTT - TRBJ1-1 TRBV4-1 -
CASSLDQGF TGTGCCAGCAGCTTAGATCAGGGGTTT - TRBJ1-1 TRBV7-9 -
CASSRRGTDQPQHF TGTGCCAGCAGTCGCCGGGGGACAGATCAGCCCCAGCATTTT TRBD1 TRBJ1-5 TRBV28 once
CAWTETAANYGYTF TGTGCCTGGACCGAGACAGCAGCTAACTATGGCTACACCTTC - TRBJ1-2 TRBV30 -
CASSWPAGNTEAFF TGTGCCAGCAGCTGGCCAGCAGGGAACACTGAAGCTTTCTTT - TRBJ1-1 TRBV28 -
CASSLFRPGQGVSGYTF TGCGCCAGCAGTCTCTTCCGACCGGGACAGGGTGTTTCTGGCTACACCTTC TRBD1 TRBJ1-2 TRBV5-1 -
CSVEKGPAGEGSRTYNEQFF TGCAGCGTTGAAAAAGGCCCAGCGGGAGAGGGGTCTCGAACCTACAATGAGCAGTTCTTC TRBD2 TRBJ2-1 TRBV29-1 -
CAISESADNEKLFF TGTGCCATCAGTGAGTCAGCGGACAATGAAAAACTGTTTTTT - TRBJ1-4 TRBV10-3 -
CATSATGSQPQHF TGTGCCACCAGTGCGACAGGTTCTCAGCCCCAGCATTTT - TRBJ1-5 TRBV24-1 -
CSVRRQGLRTEAFF TGCAGCGTTCGACGACAGGGCTTGAGGACTGAAGCTTTCTTT TRBD1 TRBJ1-1 TRBV29-1 -
CARAGNTEAFF TGTGCCCGTGCGGGGAACACTGAAGCTTTCTTT - TRBJ1-1 TRBV30 -
CASRAWDRVSETQYF TGCGCCAGCAGGGCTTGGGACAGGGTGTCAGAGACCCAGTACTTC TRBD1 TRBJ2-5 TRBV5-1 -
CASSLQGTTNYGYTF TGTGCCAGCAGTCTACAGGGGACGACTAACTATGGCTACACCTTC TRBD1 TRBJ1-2 TRBV6-5 -
CASSLGGGHEKLFF TGCGCCAGCAGCCTGGGCGGGGGACACGAAAAACTGTTTTTT - TRBJ1-4 TRBV4-1 -
CASSLLSVYEQYF TGTGCCAGCAGTTTATTATCGGTTTACGAGCAGTACTTC - TRBJ2-7 TRBV28 -
CASSLGGGNTIYF TGTGCCAGCAGTTTAGGAGGTGGAAACACCATATATTTT - TRBJ1-3 TRBV12-3/TRBV12-4 -
CASSLLPGQGEKLFF TGTGCCAGTAGTCTCCTTCCGGGACAGGGTGAAAAACTGTTTTTT TRBD1 TRBJ1-4 TRBV19 -
CSVEEPGQGKIGTEAFF TGCAGCGTTGAAGAACCGGGACAGGGGAAAATAGGCACTGAAGCTTTCTTT TRBD1 TRBJ1-1 TRBV29-1 -
CATSTSGTTDTQYF TGTGCCACCTCCACTAGCGGTACCACAGATACGCAGTATTTT TRBD2 TRBJ2-3 TRBV24-1 -
CASKSQAPEQYF TGTGCCAGTAAGAGTCAGGCCCCCGAGCAGTACTTC - TRBJ2-7 TRBV19 -
CASSSGQNTEAFF TGTGCCAGCAGCTCAGGCCAGAACACTGAAGCTTTCTTT - TRBJ1-1 TRBV12-3/TRBV12-4 -
CASSVGGQGGEQYF TGTGCCAGCAGCGTAGGCGGACAGGGGGGCGAGCAGTACTTC TRBD1 TRBJ2-7 TRBV9 -
CASSTKRTGHSYNSPLHF TGTGCCAGCAGCACTAAACGGACAGGACACTCCTATAATTCACCCCTCCACTTT TRBD1 TRBJ1-6 TRBV7-2 -
CASSPGWGEAFF TGTGCCAGCAGCCCAGGGTGGGGAGAAGCTTTCTTT - TRBJ1-1 TRBV2 -
CSVEDPRLARETQYF TGCAGCGTTGAAGATCCGCGACTAGCGAGGGAGACCCAGTACTTC TRBD2 TRBJ2-5 TRBV29-1 -
CASSESLGGADGYTF TGCGCCAGCAGTGAGTCGCTAGGGGGCGCGGATGGCTACACCTTC TRBD1 TRBJ1-2 TRBV10-2 -
CASSPPISTEAFF TGTGCCAGCAGCCCACCTATATCCACTGAAGCTTTCTTT - TRBJ1-1 TRBV28 few
CASSWPAARGTGDEQYF TGTGCCAGCAGCTGGCCGGCCGCACGGGGGACCGGAGACGAGCAGTACTTC - TRBJ2-7 TRBV7-9 -
CASSLGDRDYEKLFF TGTGCCAGCAGCTTAGGTGACAGGGATTATGAAAAACTGTTTTTT TRBD1 TRBJ1-4 TRBV11-2 -